Shown below are 21 T cell receptor beta chains from a single sample sequenced in a study of cytomegalovirus exposure and HLA in healthy donors. The PCR made use of 60 Vbeta and 13 Jbeta primers. Clones were read by immunoSEQ multiplex PCR, and TCRdb kept only the in-frame ones, dropping some. The sample yields under 200,000 clones, 80% to 85% seen once. The source material was PBMCs. Receptors originate from a human donor in good health.

The chain joins TRBV2 to TRBJ1-2, with D unresolved. Germline V gene lookup returns CDR1 SNHLY and CDR2 FYNNEI. The V gene lost 1 base and the J gene lost 7 bases, with 16 bases spanning the gap. The CDR3 is 15 residues long. This CDR3 reads CASSEGSGRSFGYTF. The DNA for the CDR3 is TGTGCCAGCAGTGAAGGATCGGGGAGGTCGTTTGGCTACACCTTC.

The V and J genes are TRBV28 and TRBJ2-7; 12 bases align to TRBD2. The CDR3 spans 15 residues. Germline trimming cut 7 bases from V and 5 bases from J; bases unmatched to any gene: 9. CDR1 is MDHEN and CDR2 is SYDVKM in the germline V gene. This CDR3 reads CASTQLAGGPDEQYF. DNA for the CDR3: TGTGCCAGCACCCAACTAGCGGGGGGTCCAGACGAGCAGTACTTC. The entire variable domain, with the rest obtained from reference TRBV28 and TRBJ2-7, is as follows: DVKVTQSSRYLVKRTGEKVFLECVQDMDHENMFWYRQDPGLGLRLIYFSYDVKMKEKGDIPEGYSVSREKKERFSLILESASTNQTSMYLCASTQLAGGPDEQYFGPGTRLTVT.

V gene TRBV5-1 combines with J gene TRBJ2-1, with D possibly TRBD1 on 6 matching bases. Germline CDR1 is SGHRS and CDR2 is YFSETQ. Trimming took off 4 bases at V and 7 bases at J, with 24 bases between the two ends. The CDR3 length is 17 residues. In nucleotides, the CDR3 is TGCGCCAGCAGCCCAATCCCCGGGACAACGGGGAAGAATGAGCAGTTCTTC. This sequence encodes CASSPIPGTTGKNEQFF.

This clone was found once. This rearrangement joins TRBV2 to TRBJ2-6; D may be TRBD1 (5 bases). The CDR3 consists of 17 residues. V was cut by 1 base and J by 0 bases, with 10 bases left in between. Per germline, CDR1 SNHLY and CDR2 FYNNEI. CDR3 DNA: TGTGCCAGCAGTGAAGGGACAACCTACTCTGGGGCCAACGTCCTGACTTTC. Its translation: CASSEGTTYSGANVLTF.

The chain joins TRBV23-1 to TRBJ1-2, with 10 bases that match TRBD1. TRBV23-1 belongs to the ORF category, with a function that is uncertain. With 4 bases clipped from V and 6 bases from J, the junction kept 8 bases outside the gene matches. The CDR3 loop spans 15 amino acids. The CDR3 is CASSPSGQGSNGYTF. The DNA for the CDR3 is TGCGCCAGCAGTCCCTCGGGACAGGGGAGTAATGGCTACACCTTC.

Details on this clone: The same CDR3 can be traced to other DNA sequences in this sample. This chain uses TRBV18 with TRBJ1-1; D not certain. V dropped 3 bases and J dropped 5 bases, with 10 bases sitting between them. CDR3 size: 13 residues. The germline V gene has CDR1 KGHSH and CDR2 LQKENI. In nucleotides, the CDR3 is TGTGCCAGCTCACCTCTGGGAGGGACTGAAGCTTTCTTT. This gives the protein CASSPLGGTEAFF.

This chain joins TRBV5-6 and TRBJ1-1; unclear D gene. Germline V lookup: CDR1 SGHDT, CDR2 YYEEEE. V lost 0 bases, J lost 11 bases, and 17 bases lay in between. The CDR3 is made up of 14 amino acids. The CDR3 DNA reads TGTGCCAGCAGCTTGGTAGCAGTCGGGTTGTCTGCTTTCTTT. Translated, it gives CASSLVAVGLSAFF.

The chain recombines TRBV4-2 with TRBJ2-7; 7 bases agree with TRBD1. The CDR3 contains 14 residues. Germline loops: CDR1 LGHNA, CDR2 YNFKEQ. The ends lost 1 base at V and 3 bases at J; junction bases unmatched: 3. The CDR3: CASSQGQGNYEQYF. Written as DNA, the CDR3 is TGTGCCAGCAGCCAAGGACAGGGCAACTACGAGCAGTACTTC.

This sequence joins TRBV4-1 and TRBJ1-1; possible D gene TRBD1, 6 bases. Trimming pared 4 bases from V and 6 bases from J, leaving 18 bases between. Germline CDR1 is MGHRA and CDR2 is YSYEKL. The CDR3 consists of 15 residues. CDR3 in amino acids: CASSPGDNAKPEAFF. The CDR3, as DNA: TGCGCCAGCAGCCCAGGGGACAACGCTAAACCTGAAGCTTTCTTT.

The gene calls are TRBV5-1 and TRBJ2-3; a possible D gene is TRBD1 (6 bases). CDR3 length equals 18 residues. Trimming left V 1 base short and J 2 bases short, with 20 bases between. Germline V gives CDR1 SGHRS, CDR2 YFSETQ. The CDR3 loop reads CASSLLQGGPTLTDTQYF. CDR3 DNA: TGCGCCAGCAGCTTGTTACAGGGCGGCCCGACCCTCACAGATACGCAGTATTTT.

J is TRBJ2-3 and V is TRBV4-3, with 14 nucleotides matching TRBD2. Germline CDR1 reads LGHNA; CDR2 reads YSLEER. The CDR3 covers 16 residues. V dropped 4 bases and J dropped 1; count of bases not matched to a gene: 1. The CDR3 here is CASSLGLAGGTDTQYF. The CDR3 bases are TGCGCCAGCAGCCTGGGACTAGCGGGAGGCACAGATACGCAGTATTTT.

V gene TRBV7-9 combines with J gene TRBJ1-4, with TRBD1 as a possible D gene (5 bases). CDR1 is SEHNR, CDR2 FQNEAQ, per germline (reference sequence). CDR3 length: 16 residues. The V gene lost 2 bases and the J gene lost 8 bases, with 18 bases spanning the gap. This CDR3 is CASSLWGETGPEKLFF. DNA for the CDR3: TGTGCCAGCAGCTTATGGGGGGAAACGGGGCCAGAAAAACTGTTTTTT.

V is TRBV5-4 and J is TRBJ2-7, with D possibly TRBD1 on 5 matching bases. The germline V gene has CDR1 SGHNT and CDR2 YYREEE (reference sequence). V lost 2 bases and J lost 6, with 21 bases in between. CDR3 size: 16 residues. CDR3 protein: CASSLGVSTPLSEQYF. The CDR3 region has the DNA TGTGCCAGCAGCTTAGGGGTGAGCACCCCCTTAAGCGAGCAGTACTTC.

The rearrangement links TRBV7-2 to TRBJ2-2, with 7 bases identical to TRBD2. There are 15 residues in the CDR3. V was pared by 1 base and J by 7 bases, with 6 bases of the junction left unmatched. Germline CDR1 reads SGHTA; CDR2 reads FQGNSA. CDR3 nucleotide sequence: TGTGCCAGCAGCTTAGGTCTAGCGGCGGGCGGGGAGCTGTTTTTT. The encoded protein is CASSLGLAAGGELFF.

The chain recombines TRBV18 with TRBJ1-3, with TRBD1 matching over 7 bases. V shed 4 bases, J shed 0 bases, and the junction held 9 bases outside the gene matches. The CDR3 sequence is 17 residues long. Germline CDR1 reads KGHSH; CDR2 reads LQKENI. As DNA, the CDR3 is TGTGCCAGCTCACGATGGGACAGAAACCTCTCTGGAAACACCATATATTTT. It encodes CASSRWDRNLSGNTIYF. The full variable domain, its missing parts supplied by reference TRBV18 and TRBJ1-3, is NAGVMQNPRHLVRRRGQEARLRCSPMKGHSHVYWYRQLPEEGLKFMVYLQKENIIDESGMPKERFSAEFPKEGPSILRIQQVVRGDSAAYFCASSRWDRNLSGNTIYFGEGSWLTVV.

The chain links TRBV2 to TRBJ2-2; TRBD1 matches at 7 bases. J gave up 3 bases and V 6 bases, and 4 bases lay outside the gene matches. CDR3 length: 14 residues. The germline gives CDR1 SNHLY, CDR2 FYNNEI. The CDR3 is CASSKQGYTGELFF. The CDR3 bases are TGTGCCAGCAGCAAACAGGGGTACACCGGGGAGCTGTTTTTT. Complete variable domain (other parts from reference TRBV2 and TRBJ2-2): EPEVTQTPSHQVTQMGQEVILRCVPISNHLYFYWYRQILGQKVEFLVSFYNNEISEKSEIFDDQFSVERPDGSNFTLKIRSTKLEDSAMYFCASSKQGYTGELFFGEGSRLTVL.

V is TRBV9 and J is TRBJ2-3; 7 bases fit TRBD2. Germline trimming cut 3 bases from V and 2 bases from J; bases unmatched to any gene: 0. The CDR3 is 13 amino acids. Germline CDR1 SGDLS, CDR2 YYNGEE. For the CDR3, the DNA is TGTGCCAGCAGCGGGGACTACACAGATACGCAGTATTTT. This gives the protein CASSGDYTDTQYF.

V gene TRBV19 combines with J gene TRBJ1-2; 9 nucleotides align to TRBD1. The CDR3 contains 13 residues. With V trimmed by 5 bases and J by 13 bases, 11 bases remained unmatched. Germline CDR1 and CDR2: LNHDA and SQIVND (reference sequence). CDR3 sequence reads: CASSPGTGTRTTF. For the CDR3, the DNA is TGTGCCAGTAGTCCCGGGACAGGGACAAGGACCACCTTC. Variable domain in full (rest from reference TRBV19 and TRBJ1-2): DGGITQSPKYLFRKEGQNVTLSCEQNLNHDAMYWYRQDPGQGLRLIYYSQIVNDFQKGDIAEGYSVSREKKESFPLTVTSAQKNPTAFYLCASSPGTGTRTTFGSGTRLTVV.

This chain connects TRBV7-3 to TRBJ1-1; 7 bases are a match to TRBD1. Germline V gene lookup returns CDR1 SGHTA and CDR2 FQGTGA. CDR3 size: 15 residues. V shed 1 base and J 4 bases; nucleotides not matched to a gene: 6. The CDR3 region is CASSLIAAGGTEAFF. The CDR3 DNA follows: TGTGCCAGCAGCTTAATAGCGGCAGGGGGCACTGAAGCTTTCTTT.

J is TRBJ2-7 and V is TRBV25-1; 8 bases line up with TRBD1. Germline CDR1 MGHDK, CDR2 SYGVNS. The length of the CDR3 is 17 residues. Losses at the gene ends were 8 bases for V and 4 bases for J; bases not matched to a gene: 19. The CDR3, as DNA: TGTGCCAGCCACCCCGACAGGGGACGTTTAGGTTTTTACGAGCAGTACTTC. Its translation: CASHPDRGRLGFYEQYF.

This clone was counted once. V is TRBV7-9 and J is TRBJ2-5, with D perhaps TRBD1 (6 bases). Per the germline V gene, CDR1 is SEHNR and CDR2 is FQNEAQ (reference sequence). The CDR3 sequence is 14 residues long. Trimming cost V 3 bases and J 2 bases, with 10 bases left between them. The CDR3 is CASSFGQLQETQYF. DNA for the CDR3: TGTGCCAGCAGCTTCGGACAGTTACAAGAGACCCAGTACTTC. The variable domain in full, with the rest retrieved from reference TRBV7-9 and TRBJ2-5, is DTGVSQNPRHKITKRGQNVTFRCDPISEHNRLYWYRQTLGQGPEFLTYFQNEAQLEKSRLLSDRFSAERPKGSFSTLEIQRTEQGDSAMYLCASSFGQLQETQYFGPGTRLLVL.